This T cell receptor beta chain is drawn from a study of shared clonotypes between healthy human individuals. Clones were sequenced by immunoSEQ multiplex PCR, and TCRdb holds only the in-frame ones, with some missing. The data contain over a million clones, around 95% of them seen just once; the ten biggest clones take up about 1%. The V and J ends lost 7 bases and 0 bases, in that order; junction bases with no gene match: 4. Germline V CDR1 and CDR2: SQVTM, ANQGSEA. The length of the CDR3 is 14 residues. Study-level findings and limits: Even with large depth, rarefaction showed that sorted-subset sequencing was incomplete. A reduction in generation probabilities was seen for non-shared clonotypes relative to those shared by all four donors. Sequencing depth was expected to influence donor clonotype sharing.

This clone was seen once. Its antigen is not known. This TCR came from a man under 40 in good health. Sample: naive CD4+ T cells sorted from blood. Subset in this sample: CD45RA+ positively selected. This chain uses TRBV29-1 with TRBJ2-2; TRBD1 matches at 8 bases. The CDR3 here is CSAGQAPNTGELFF. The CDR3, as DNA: TGCAGCGCGGGACAGGCCCCGAACACCGGGGAGCTGTTTTTT.